The 9 T cell receptor beta chains presented below share a single source sample, sequenced in a study of PD-L1 blockade in urothelial cancer (dated by TCRdb to the late 2010s). Receptor libraries were prepared by the immunoSEQ multiplex PCR assay. Not all clones reach the TCRdb copy of this immuneACCESS table, which keeps in-frame sequences only. Checked studies attribute under half of the gap to unresolved V genes and leave the rest unexplained. This sample is represented by 55,000 to 80,000 clones; around 81% of them were singletons. Roughly 3.5% of the sample comes from the top ten. Per the publication, the time point label means: pretreatment peripheral blood. The sample in question was PBMCs, obtained around atezolizumab (anti-PD-L1) treatment. The source is a man between 65 and 85 years old with urothelial cancer.

The chain carries TRBV28 and TRBJ1-4, with 9 bases fitting TRBD1. Unmatched junction bases numbered 12, after V lost 5 bases and J lost 8 bases. Germline assignment: CDR1 MDHEN and CDR2 SYDVKM. The CDR3 length is 16 residues. The CDR3 protein is CASSEPGQGGQEKLFF. The CDR3 coding sequence is TGTGCCAGCAGTGAACCGGGACAGGGCGGGCAGGAAAAACTGTTTTTT.

This clone was seen once. This CDR3 is CASSHRDGRARGTQYF. CDR3 bases: TGTGCCAGCAGCCATCGAGACGGGAGGGCCCGTGGGACCCAGTACTTC. The chain recombines TRBV11-3 with TRBJ2-5; the match to TRBD2 covers 8 bases. Trimming took 5 bases from V and 7 from J; bases not matched to a gene: 15. Germline-derived CDR1 and CDR2 are SGHNT and YENEEA. This CDR3 is built from 16 residues.

This chain connects TRBV5-1 to TRBJ2-7, with TRBD1 as a possible D gene (6 bases). Germline V gene sequence: CDR1 SGHRS, CDR2 YFSETQ. This CDR3 has 13 amino acids. The V and J ends lost 1 base and 6 bases respectively, with 11 bases between them. CDR3 amino acids: CASSLLGASEQYF. CDR3 coding DNA: TGCGCCAGCAGCTTGTTGGGGGCGTCCGAGCAGTACTTC.

The CDR3 bases are TGCGCCAGCAGGAGGGACAGGGAAGGCGCTGAAGCTTTCTTT. Translating gives CASRRDREGAEAFF. The chain combines TRBV10-1 with TRBJ1-1, with 9 bases fitting TRBD1. The V gene end was trimmed by 6 bases and the J gene end by 6 bases; junction bases not matched to a gene: 8. This CDR3 is built from 14 residues. CDR1 is WNHNN and CDR2 is SYGVQD in the germline V gene (reference sequence).

V gene TRBV12-5 combines with J gene TRBJ2-2, with no clear D. The germline V gene has CDR1 LGHNT and CDR2 FRNRAP. This CDR3 is built from 13 residues. V dropped 2 bases and J dropped 6 bases, with 7 bases sitting between them. CDR3 DNA: TGTGCTAGTGGTTTGTTCCCCGCCGGGGAGCTGTTTTTT. It encodes CASGLFPAGELFF. The full variable domain, its missing parts supplied by reference TRBV12-5 and TRBJ2-2, is DARVTQTPRHKVTEMGQEVTMRCQPILGHNTVFWYRQTMMQGLELLAYFRNRAPLDDSGMPKDRFSAEMPDATLATLKIQPSEPRDSAVYFCASGLFPAGELFFGEGSRLTVL.

The rearrangement joins TRBV6-1 to TRBJ2-7, with D possibly being TRBD1 (6 bases). Germline V gene lookup returns CDR1 MNHNS and CDR2 SASEGT. The CDR3 is 14 amino acids. V lost 0 bases to trimming and J lost 4 bases, with 10 bases between them. Written as DNA, the CDR3 is TGTGCCAGCAGTGAAGCTTGGGGGCTGTACGAGCAGTACTTC. Protein product: CASSEAWGLYEQYF.

The sample holds one count of this clone. The chain links TRBV5-6 to TRBJ2-3; D call uncertain. V lost 0 bases and J 0 bases, leaving 14 bases between the germline ends. CDR3 size: 17 residues. Per germline, CDR1 SGHDT and CDR2 YYEEEE. The CDR3 sequence is CASSLVGTWRSTDTQYF. The CDR3 nucleotides are TGTGCCAGCAGCTTGGTAGGAACCTGGCGGAGCACAGATACGCAGTATTTT.

This chain uses TRBV19 with TRBJ1-4; 10 nucleotides agree with TRBD1. J lost 7 bases, V lost 5 bases, and 4 bases had no gene match. Germline CDR1 and CDR2: LNHDA and SQIVND (reference sequence). The CDR3 runs to 14 residues. This chain's CDR3 is CASSGTGDSEKLFF. In nucleotides, the CDR3 is TGTGCCAGTAGTGGGACAGGGGACAGTGAAAAACTGTTTTTT.

The V and J genes are TRBV19 and TRBJ1-2, with 8 bases identical to TRBD1. The J segment lost 4 bases and the V segment lost 10 bases, leaving 5 bases of the junction unmatched. The CDR3 is made up of 12 amino acids. Per the germline V gene, CDR1 is LNHDA and CDR2 is SQIVND (reference sequence). CDR3 region: CATQGAVYGYTF. In DNA, the CDR3 is TGTGCCACCCAGGGGGCGGTCTATGGCTACACCTTC.